This T cell receptor (beta chain) was retrieved from a study of blood T cell repertoires in COVID-19. Study background: The United States, Italy and Spain were the sources of the acute and convalescent COVID-19 samples. T cells, B-cell-depleted T cells, or PBMCs supplied cDNA or gDNA.

Germline V lookup: CDR1 SGHAT, CDR2 FQNNGV. Trimming took 5 bases from V and 4 from J; bases not matched to a gene: 10. The CDR3 is 15 amino acids. In the study's own analysis: Using reference gene primer amplification, nucleated cell counts were estimated. Only in-frame clones appear in the TCRdb table, and some are missing; sequencing was by immunoSEQ multiplex PCR. V and J calls plus clone size are reproduced from that table; the DNA served to infer D and trimming. The table includes fewer than 500,000 clones, 70% to 90% detected once. This clone was seen just once. This sequence joins TRBV11-2 and TRBJ1-2, with 7 bases fitting TRBD1. The sequence came from a woman between 18 and 30 years old with acute COVID-19. The sequencing sample was made of PBMCs or T cells enriched from blood (not recorded which). In nucleotides, the CDR3 is TGTGCCAGCAGCGGTCCCCCGGACAGGAGCTATGGCTACACCTTC. It encodes CASSGPPDRSYGYTF.